This paragraph reports one T cell receptor beta chain. This sample is drawn from a study of control samples from healthy donors and cancer patients. CDR1 and CDR2 from the germline V gene are ENHRY and SYGVKD. The V gene end was trimmed by 6 bases and the J gene end by 1 base; junction bases not matched to a gene: 4. The CDR3 loop spans 15 amino acids. Sequenced by immunoSEQ multiplex PCR; TCRdb stores in-frame clones only, minus some. The table has around 110,000 clones, over 90% seen once. The chain uses TRBV10-3 and TRBJ2-2; 8 bases fit TRBD1. The material sequenced was blood. The receptor's source is a man aged 25 to 45 in good health. The CDR3 DNA follows: TGTGCCATCAGCTCAGACAGGGGGAACACCGGGGAGCTGTTTTTT. Protein product: CAISSDRGNTGELFF.